The 4 T cell receptor beta chains given below trace back to one sample, sequenced in a study of cytomegalovirus exposure and HLA in healthy donors. The repertoire was sequenced with immunoSEQ multiplex PCR; TCRdb's copy has only in-frame clones and lacks some. The repertoire consists of 55,000 to 65,000 clones, with roughly 96% occurring once and the leading ten covering approximately 0.9%. The source material was PBMCs. All receptors derive from a man younger than 30 in good health and CMV-seronegative.

The chain is built from TRBV27 and TRBJ2-3, with 13 bases matching TRBD2. The CDR3 length is 16 residues. V was clipped by 10 bases and J by 4 bases; unmatched bases: 11. The germline V gene encodes CDR1 MNHEY and CDR2 SMNVEV (reference sequence). CDR3 nucleotides: TGTGCCACCAAATTTACTGGGACTAGCGGGGCAGATACGCAGTATTTT. Protein: CATKFTGTSGADTQYF.

The chain is built from TRBV27 and TRBJ1-1, with 7 bases fitting TRBD1. Germline V lookup: CDR1 MNHEY, CDR2 SMNVEV (reference sequence). This CDR3 contains 14 residues. V shed 4 bases, J shed 5 bases, and the junction held 7 bases outside the gene matches. This CDR3 is CASSYSTGITEAFF. CDR3 bases: TGTGCCAGCAGTTACTCGACAGGGATTACTGAAGCTTTCTTT.

This clone has a handful of counts. CDR3 in amino acids: CASKVAGGPTGELFF. CDR3 DNA sequence: TGCGCCAGCAAAGTAGCGGGAGGACCCACCGGGGAGCTGTTTTTT. This chain uses TRBV10-2 with TRBJ2-2; 10 bases are shared with TRBD2. V shed 7 bases, J shed 4 bases, and the junction held 6 bases outside the gene matches. The CDR3 has 15 amino acids. Germline-derived CDR1 and CDR2 are WSHSY and SAAADI.

This chain uses TRBV28 with TRBJ1-4; tentatively, D is TRBD1 (6 bases). Germline V gene data show CDR1 as MDHEN and CDR2 as SYDVKM. Trimming removed 4 bases at V and 11 bases at J, with 17 bases between. CDR3 length equals 14 residues. CDR3 DNA sequence: TGTGCCAGCAGTTGGGGCAGGGGAAGTAGGAAACTGTTTTTT. It encodes CASSWGRGSRKLFF. The full variable domain, rest sourced from reference TRBV28 and TRBJ1-4, is DVKVTQSSRYLVKRTGEKVFLECVQDMDHENMFWYRQDPGLGLRLIYFSYDVKMKEKGDIPEGYSVSREKKERFSLILESASTNQTSMYLCASSWGRGSRKLFFGSGTQLSVL.